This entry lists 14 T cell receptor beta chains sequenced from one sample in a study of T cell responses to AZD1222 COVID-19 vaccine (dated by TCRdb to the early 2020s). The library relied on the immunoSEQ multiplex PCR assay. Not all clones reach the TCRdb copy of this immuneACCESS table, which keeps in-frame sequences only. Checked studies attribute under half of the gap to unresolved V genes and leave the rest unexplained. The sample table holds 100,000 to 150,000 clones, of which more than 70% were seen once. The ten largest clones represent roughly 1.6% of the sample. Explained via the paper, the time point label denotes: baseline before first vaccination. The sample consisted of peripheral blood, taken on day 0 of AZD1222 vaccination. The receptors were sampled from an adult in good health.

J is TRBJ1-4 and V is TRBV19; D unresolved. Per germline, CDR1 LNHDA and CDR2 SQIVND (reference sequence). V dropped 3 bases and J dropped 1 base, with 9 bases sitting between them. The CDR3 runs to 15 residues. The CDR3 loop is CASSISRETNEKLFF. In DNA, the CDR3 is TGTGCCAGTAGTATTAGCCGAGAAACTAATGAAAAACTGTTTTTT.

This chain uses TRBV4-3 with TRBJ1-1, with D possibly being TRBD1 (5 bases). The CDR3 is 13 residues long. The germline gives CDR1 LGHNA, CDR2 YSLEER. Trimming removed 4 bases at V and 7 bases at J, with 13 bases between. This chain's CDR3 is CASSLGGNGEAFF. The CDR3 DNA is TGCGCCAGCAGCCTGGGGGGGAACGGTGAAGCTTTCTTT.

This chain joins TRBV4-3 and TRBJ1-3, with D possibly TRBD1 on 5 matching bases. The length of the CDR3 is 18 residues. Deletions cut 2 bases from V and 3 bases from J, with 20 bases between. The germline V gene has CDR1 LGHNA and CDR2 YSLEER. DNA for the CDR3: TGCGCCAGCAGCCAATCCCCGGCGACTCCAGGGAATGGAAACACCATATATTTT. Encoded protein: CASSQSPATPGNGNTIYF.

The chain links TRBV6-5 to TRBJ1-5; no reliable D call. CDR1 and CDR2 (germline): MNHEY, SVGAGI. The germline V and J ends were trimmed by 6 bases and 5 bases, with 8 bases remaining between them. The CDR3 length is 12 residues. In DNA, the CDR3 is TGTGCCAGCAGCCGGAACGATCAGCCCCAGCATTTT. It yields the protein CASSRNDQPQHF.

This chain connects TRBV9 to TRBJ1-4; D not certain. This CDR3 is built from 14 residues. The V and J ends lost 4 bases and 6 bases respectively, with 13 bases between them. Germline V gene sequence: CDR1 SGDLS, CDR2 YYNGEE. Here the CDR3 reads CASSSGPHDEKLFF. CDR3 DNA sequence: TGTGCCAGCAGCTCCGGGCCCCACGATGAAAAACTGTTTTTT.

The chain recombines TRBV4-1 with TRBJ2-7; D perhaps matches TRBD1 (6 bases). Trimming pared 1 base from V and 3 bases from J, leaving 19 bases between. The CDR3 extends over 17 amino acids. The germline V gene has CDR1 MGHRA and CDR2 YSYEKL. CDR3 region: CASSQGPLGQSIYEQYF. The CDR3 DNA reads TGCGCCAGCAGCCAAGGCCCCTTAGGACAGAGCATCTACGAGCAGTACTTC.

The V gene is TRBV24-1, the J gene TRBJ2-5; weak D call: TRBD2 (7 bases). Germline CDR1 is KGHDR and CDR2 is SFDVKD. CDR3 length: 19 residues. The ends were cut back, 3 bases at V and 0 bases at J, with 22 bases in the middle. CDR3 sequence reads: CATSDVGRRGPENQETQYF. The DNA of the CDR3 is TGTGCCACCAGTGATGTAGGCAGGCGGGGGCCTGAAAACCAAGAGACCCAGTACTTC.

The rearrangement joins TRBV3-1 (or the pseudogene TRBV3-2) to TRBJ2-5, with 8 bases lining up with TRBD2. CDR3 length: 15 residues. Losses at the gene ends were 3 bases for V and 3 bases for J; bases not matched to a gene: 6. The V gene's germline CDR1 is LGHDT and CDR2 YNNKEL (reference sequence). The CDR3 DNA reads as TGTGCCAGCAGCCATAGGGGACTAGTGAAAGAGACCCAGTACTTC. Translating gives CASSHRGLVKETQYF.

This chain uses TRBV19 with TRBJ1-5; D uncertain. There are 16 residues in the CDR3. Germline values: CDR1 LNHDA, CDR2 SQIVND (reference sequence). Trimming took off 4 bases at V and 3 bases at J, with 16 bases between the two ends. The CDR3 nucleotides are TGTGCCAGTAGTAGGGTGGGAGAGCTAGTCAATCAGCCCCAGCATTTT. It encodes CASSRVGELVNQPQHF.

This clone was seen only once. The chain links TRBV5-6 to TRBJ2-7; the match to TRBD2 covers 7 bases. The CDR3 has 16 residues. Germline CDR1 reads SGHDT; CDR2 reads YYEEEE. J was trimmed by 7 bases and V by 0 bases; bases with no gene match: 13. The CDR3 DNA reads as TGTGCCAGCAGCTTGGTTCGGTGGAGACTAGCACTTGAGCAGTACTTC. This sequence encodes CASSLVRWRLALEQYF.

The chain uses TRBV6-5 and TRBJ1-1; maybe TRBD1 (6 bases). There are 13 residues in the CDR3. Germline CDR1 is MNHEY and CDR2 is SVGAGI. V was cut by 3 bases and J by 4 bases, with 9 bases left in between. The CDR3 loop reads CASSYGGRTEAFF. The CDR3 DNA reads TGTGCCAGCAGTTATGGGGGCCGCACTGAAGCTTTCTTT.

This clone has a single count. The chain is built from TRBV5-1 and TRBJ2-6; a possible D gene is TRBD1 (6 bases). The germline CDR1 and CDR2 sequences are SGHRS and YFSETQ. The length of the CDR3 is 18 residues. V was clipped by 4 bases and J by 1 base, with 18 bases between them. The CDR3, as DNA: TGCGCCAGCAGCCTCGCGGAGCAGGGGTTTTCTGGGGCCAACGTCCTGACTTTC. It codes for CASSLAEQGFSGANVLTF.

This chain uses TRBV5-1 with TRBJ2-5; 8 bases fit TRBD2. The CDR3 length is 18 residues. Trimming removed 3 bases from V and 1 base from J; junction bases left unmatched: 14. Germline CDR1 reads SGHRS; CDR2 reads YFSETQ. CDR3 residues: CASSSGLVTERGQETQYF. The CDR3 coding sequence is TGCGCCAGCAGCTCGGGACTAGTGACTGAGCGCGGCCAAGAGACCCAGTACTTC.

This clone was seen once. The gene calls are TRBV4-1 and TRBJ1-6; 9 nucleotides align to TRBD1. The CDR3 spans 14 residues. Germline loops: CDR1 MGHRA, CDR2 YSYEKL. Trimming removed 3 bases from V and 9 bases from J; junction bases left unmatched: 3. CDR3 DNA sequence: TGCGCCAGCAGCCAGGGACAGGGTGGTTCACCCCTCCACTTT. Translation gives CASSQGQGGSPLHF.